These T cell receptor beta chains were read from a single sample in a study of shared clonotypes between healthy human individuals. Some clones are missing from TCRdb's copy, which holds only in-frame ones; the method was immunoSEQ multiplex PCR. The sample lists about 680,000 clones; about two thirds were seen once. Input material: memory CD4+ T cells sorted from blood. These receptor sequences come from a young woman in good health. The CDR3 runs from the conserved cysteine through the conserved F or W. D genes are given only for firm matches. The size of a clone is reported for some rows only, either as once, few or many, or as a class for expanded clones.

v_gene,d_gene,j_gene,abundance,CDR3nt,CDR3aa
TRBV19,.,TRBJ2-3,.,TGTGCCAGTAGTCCAGCGAGGGGCGCAGATACGCAGTATTTT,CASSPARGADTQYF
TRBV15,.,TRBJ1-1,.,TGTGCCACCAGCAGGGAGAGAGGTCTGTCTGAAGCTTTCTTT,CATSRERGLSEAFF
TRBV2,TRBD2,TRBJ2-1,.,TGTGCCAGCAGCCGGGACTACCGGAATGAGCAGTTCTTC,CASSRDYRNEQFF
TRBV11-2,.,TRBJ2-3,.,TGTGCCAGCAGCTTAGAATCGGTTTTGAGCACAGATACGCAGTATTTT,CASSLESVLSTDTQYF
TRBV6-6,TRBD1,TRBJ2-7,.,TGTGCCAGCAGTTCAAAAGGGACAGCCTACGAGCAGTACTTC,CASSSKGTAYEQYF
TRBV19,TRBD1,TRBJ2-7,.,TGTGCCAGTAGTATACGGGGGGACAGGGGCTACGAGCAGTACTTC,CASSIRGDRGYEQYF
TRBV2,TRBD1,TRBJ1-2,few,TGTGCCAGCAGTGAAGCCCGGACAGGGTATGGCTACACCTTC,CASSEARTGYGYTF
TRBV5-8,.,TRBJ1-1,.,TGTGCCAGCAGCTTGGAGGGCCGTAACACTGAAGCTTTCTTT,CASSLEGRNTEAFF
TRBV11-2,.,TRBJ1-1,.,TGTGCCAGCAGCTTAGTAGCCGACACTGAAGCTTTCTTT,CASSLVADTEAFF
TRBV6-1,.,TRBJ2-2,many,TGTGCCAGCAGTACCCGGACCGTCGGGGAGCTGTTTTTT,CASSTRTVGELFF
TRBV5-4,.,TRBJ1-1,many,TGTGCCAGCAGCTTGGATCGGGGAAGGGTAGCTTTCTTT,CASSLDRGRVAFF
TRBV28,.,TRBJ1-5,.,TGTGCCAGCAGTAGATGGGGAGATAGCAATCAGCCCCAGCATTTT,CASSRWGDSNQPQHF
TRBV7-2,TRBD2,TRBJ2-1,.,TGTGCCAGCAGCTCCTGGACTAGCGAATACAATGAGCAGTTCTTC,CASSSWTSEYNEQFF
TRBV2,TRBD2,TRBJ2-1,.,TGTGCCAGCAGTGAACGAAGCGGGAGTGGCAATGAGCAGTTCTTC,CASSERSGSGNEQFF
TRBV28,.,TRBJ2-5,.,TGTGCCAGCAGTGAAGCGGCATGGATATCGGAGACCCAGTACTTC,CASSEAAWISETQYF
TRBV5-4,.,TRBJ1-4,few,TGTGCCAGCAGCTTGGGCAGGGGTGAAAAACTGTTTTTT,CASSLGRGEKLFF
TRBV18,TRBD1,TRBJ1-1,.,TGTGCCAGCTCACGACAGGGGGCCACTGAAGCTTTCTTT,CASSRQGATEAFF
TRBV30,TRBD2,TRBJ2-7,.,TGTGCCTGGAGTTCCCCGGGACTAGCGGGAGAGAGCGGGACCTACGAGCAGTACTTC,CAWSSPGLAGESGTYEQYF
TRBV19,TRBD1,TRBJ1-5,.,TGTGCCAGTAGTGTCTCGACAGGGGGTATGGCGTATAGCAATCAGCCCCAGCATTTT,CASSVSTGGMAYSNQPQHF
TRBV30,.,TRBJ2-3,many,TGTGCCTGGAGGACGCAGAGTGCCGCTAGCACAGATACGCAGTATTTT,CAWRTQSAASTDTQYF
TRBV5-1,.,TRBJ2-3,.,TGCGCCAGCAGCCCGCGGGGTGGGATCGATACGCAGTATTTT,CASSPRGGIDTQYF
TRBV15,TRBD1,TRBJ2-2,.,TGTGCCACCAGCAGAGCAACAGGGGCGCACACCGGGGAGCTGTTTTTT,CATSRATGAHTGELFF